One sample yielded the 17 T cell receptor beta chains listed below, sequenced in a study of blood T cells in healthy people across ages. Then a second PCR, running roughly 7 to 11 cycles, was carried out with a sample-barcoded 5' primer and a J-beta primer mix. TCRdb processed the 5' RACE reads anew with MiXCR; each CDR3 protein has one entry. The sample gives 780,000 or so distinct CDR3 sequences, more than 55% of which show up once; 25% to 30% is in the top ten. Material for sequencing was blood. Every receptor here comes from a man aged 40-50 years in good health.

V and J are TRBV9 and TRBJ1-1; D uncertain. Germline-derived CDR1 and CDR2 are SGDLS and YYNGEE. The CDR3 loop spans 13 amino acids. V lost 2 bases and J lost 0, with 5 bases in between. CDR3 DNA: TGTGCCAGCAGCGTCAGGTTGAACACTGAAGCTTTCTTT. As protein: CASSVRLNTEAFF.

The genes are TRBV7-2 and TRBJ2-7; D is perhaps TRBD2 (6 bases). Trimming took off 4 bases at V and 7 bases at J, with 20 bases between the two ends. Germline V lookup: CDR1 SGHTA, CDR2 FQGNSA. This CDR3 is built from 15 residues. The CDR3 DNA follows: TGTGCCAGCAGCTCCCGGACACTAATGGCGGGGGAGCAGTACTTC. This codes for CASSSRTLMAGEQYF.

Only a few counts were recorded for this clonotype. This chain uses TRBV20-1 with TRBJ2-4, with TRBD1 as a possible D gene (6 bases). The J call may be wrong; the DNA end is better matched by TRBJ2-7. CDR1 and CDR2 from the germline V gene are DFQATT and SNEGSKA (reference sequence). There are 15 residues in the CDR3. The CDR3 spells CSARGSTGNEYEQYF. The CDR3 coding sequence is TGCAGTGCTAGAGGTTCTACAGGGAACGAATACGAGCAGTACTTC.

As for this clonotype: A much more abundant neighbour one base away suggests this may be a read error. The chain is built from TRBV25-1 and TRBJ2-7; D assignment may be TRBD1 or TRBD2 (6 bases each). This CDR3 has 15 residues. From germline, CDR1 is MGHDK and CDR2 SYGVNS. DNA for the CDR3: TGTGCCGGCAGTGACCCGGGGCAGGGGAGGTACGAGCAGTACTTC. Translating gives CAGSDPGQGRYEQYF.

This clonotype has only a few counts. This chain joins TRBV29-1 and TRBJ1-2, with D perhaps matching TRBD1 (5 bases). The germline V and J ends were trimmed by 1 base and 3 bases, with 15 bases remaining between them. The CDR3 covers 15 residues. Looked up from germline, CDR1 is SQVTM and CDR2 is ANQGSEA. The CDR3 DNA is TGCAGCGTTGAAGGGAGGGAAGGGGCTCACTATGGCTACACCTTC. Amino acids: CSVEGREGAHYGYTF.

The chain has TRBV20-1 and TRBJ2-6, with D possibly matching TRBD1 (6 bases). With 6 bases removed from V and 0 bases from J, the gap between germline ends came to 21 bases. The CDR3 loop spans 18 amino acids. The germline V gene encodes CDR1 DFQATT and CDR2 SNEGSKA (reference sequence). The CDR3 DNA reads as TGCAGTGCCCTTAAAGGTGGGGGCGTGAGCTCTGGGGCCAACGTCCTGACTTTC. Residues: CSALKGGGVSSGANVLTF.

This clonotype was observed a handful of times. This chain links TRBV4-3 with TRBJ2-7; 11 bases fit TRBD1. The germline CDR1 and CDR2 sequences are LGHNA and YSLEER. Trimming at V came to 0 bases and at J to 7 bases, leaving 5 bases not matched to a gene. The CDR3 totals 15 residues. This CDR3 is CASSQEGQGAGEQYF. CDR3 DNA: TGCGCCAGCAGCCAAGAAGGACAGGGGGCAGGAGAGCAGTACTTC.

Only a few counts were recorded for this clonotype. This chain links TRBV11-1 with TRBJ2-1, with 12 bases identical to TRBD1. Looked up from germline, CDR1 is SGHAT and CDR2 is FQDESV (reference sequence). With V trimmed by 4 bases and J by 5 bases, 3 bases remained unmatched. CDR3 length: 15 amino acids. The CDR3, as DNA: TGTGCCAGCAGCTCGGGACAGGGGGCCCACAATGAGCAGTTCTTC. Encoded protein: CASSSGQGAHNEQFF.

This clonotype was recorded a few times. The chain couples TRBV7-9 to TRBJ1-2; D is uncertain. The germline V and J ends were trimmed by 2 bases and 3 bases, with 10 bases remaining between them. Germline CDR1 reads SEHNR; CDR2 reads FQNEAQ (reference sequence). The CDR3 extends over 14 amino acids. The chain's CDR3 is CASSLMVKDYGYTF. Written as DNA, the CDR3 is TGTGCCAGCAGCTTAATGGTGAAGGACTATGGCTACACCTTC. Variable domain in full (rest from reference TRBV7-9 and TRBJ1-2): DTGVSQNPRHKITKRGQNVTFRCDPISEHNRLYWYRQTLGQGPEFLTYFQNEAQLEKSRLLSDRFSAERPKGSFSTLEIQRTEQGDSAMYLCASSLMVKDYGYTFGSGTRLTVV.

The chain employs TRBV7-2 and TRBJ2-5; D call uncertain. The germline V gene encodes CDR1 SGHTA and CDR2 FQGNSA. The CDR3 covers 14 residues. V lost 5 bases and J 11 bases, leaving 21 bases between the germline ends. This CDR3 is CASSLRPGRNEQYF. The CDR3 DNA reads as TGTGCCAGCAGCCTGAGACCCGGAAGGAATGAGCAGTACTTC.

The rearrangement uses TRBV3-1 and TRBJ1-2; 8 nucleotides match TRBD1. The V gene end was trimmed by 2 bases and the J gene end by 8 bases; junction bases not matched to a gene: 7. Germline V gives CDR1 LGHDT, CDR2 YNNKEL (reference sequence). The CDR3 runs to 14 residues. The CDR3 spells CASSQSTGVYGYTF. The CDR3 coding sequence is TGTGCCAGCAGCCAATCGACAGGGGTCTACGGCTACACCTTC.

This clonotype was observed a handful of times. The CDR3 loop is CATYDIQGSAYEQYF. In nucleotides, the CDR3 is TGTGCCACCTACGATATACAGGGTTCGGCTTACGAGCAGTACTTC. The chain links TRBV10-3 to TRBJ2-7; possibly TRBD1 for D (6 bases). CDR3 length: 15 residues. Between the trimmed V and J ends, which lost 10 bases and 4 bases, there was a span of 23 bases. Germline values: CDR1 ENHRY, CDR2 SYGVKD.

This clonotype was seen a handful of times. The rearrangement uses TRBV4-1 and TRBJ1-2, with unresolved D. Germline lookup yields CDR1 MGHRA and CDR2 YSYEKL. The CDR3 totals 13 residues. The germline V and J ends were trimmed by 4 bases and 0 bases, with 6 bases remaining between them. As DNA, the CDR3 is TGCGCCAGCAGCCCTGGTCCTAACTATGGCTACACCTTC. Protein: CASSPGPNYGYTF.

This chain joins TRBV6-5 and TRBJ2-5, with TRBD1 identical over 9 bases. The DNA end lines up better with TRBJ2-7; the J call may be wrong. There are 13 residues in the CDR3. Germline CDR1 reads MNHEY; CDR2 reads SVGAGI. This chain's CDR3 is CASSDRGFHEQYF. CDR3 nucleotides: TGTGCCAGCAGTGACAGGGGGTTTCACGAGCAGTACTTC.

This chain links TRBV3-1 with TRBJ2-7; 9 nucleotides line up with TRBD2. The CDR3 runs 16 residues. V lost 3 bases and J lost 5; bases outside the gene matches: 11. The germline V gene encodes CDR1 LGHDT and CDR2 YNNKEL (reference sequence). The CDR3, as DNA: TGTGCCAGCAGCCACAGTAGCGGGAGACAGGATCACGAGCAGTACTTC. Its protein product is CASSHSSGRQDHEQYF.

The rearrangement uses TRBV29-1 and TRBJ2-4; 11 bases are shared with TRBD1. The DNA end is more similar to TRBJ2-7, so the J call may be wrong. The germline V gene has CDR1 SQVTM and CDR2 ANQGSEA. The CDR3 extends over 12 amino acids. The CDR3 reads CSVGTGGSEQYF. CDR3 nucleotides: TGCAGCGTTGGGACAGGGGGCAGCGAGCAGTACTTC.

This sequence joins TRBV19 and TRBJ2-1; D is possibly TRBD1 or TRBD2 (5 bases each). The V end lost 2 bases, the J end lost 5 bases, and 13 bases lay between the germline ends. CDR3 length: 15 amino acids. Germline CDR1 is LNHDA and CDR2 is SQIVND (reference sequence). CDR3 DNA sequence: TGTGCCAGTAGTATATCGGGACGGGCTAACAATGAGCAGTTCTTC. Protein: CASSISGRANNEQFF.